Each of the 3 T cell receptor beta chains below was sequenced from the same sample in a study of cytomegalovirus exposure and HLA in healthy donors. The PCR employed 60 Vbeta primers together with 13 Jbeta primers. The assay was immunoSEQ multiplex PCR, and TCRdb's table has in-frame clones only and misses some. The sample holds roughly 170,000 clones, around 83% seen once. The source material was PBMCs. These receptors originate from a girl aged 2 to 10 in good health and CMV-seropositive.

In this sample, this clone turned up a few times. V gene TRBV7-9 combines with J gene TRBJ1-1, with D possibly TRBD1 on 5 matching bases. Germline CDR1 reads SEHNR; CDR2 reads FQNEAQ (reference sequence). CDR3 length equals 13 residues. V was shortened by 3 bases and J by 4 bases, with 9 bases between the two germline ends. CDR3 sequence reads: CASSFVGGTEAFF. The CDR3 coding sequence is TGTGCCAGCAGCTTTGTGGGGGGCACTGAAGCTTTCTTT.

The chain is built from TRBV28 and TRBJ2-1, with 7 bases identical to TRBD2. V lost 11 bases, J lost 2 bases, and 9 bases stayed unmatched. The length of the CDR3 is 14 residues. From germline, CDR1 is MDHEN and CDR2 SYDVKM. The CDR3: CAVPGRGPYNEQFF. The CDR3, as DNA: TGTGCCGTACCTGGGAGGGGTCCCTACAATGAGCAGTTCTTC.

The chain has TRBV12-5 and TRBJ2-5; weak D call: TRBD1 (6 bases). Trimming took off 2 bases at V and 4 bases at J, with 8 bases between the two ends. CDR3 size: 13 residues. The germline gives CDR1 LGHNT, CDR2 FRNRAP. CDR3 region: CASGLTGTETQYF. DNA of the CDR3: TGTGCTAGTGGTTTGACAGGGACAGAGACCCAGTACTTC.